This is a list of T cell receptor beta chains from one sample in a study of blood T cell repertoires in COVID-19. The data were produced by immunoSEQ multiplex PCR, yet TCRdb's version contains in-frame clones alone and is incomplete. The repertoire holds 220,000 or so clones, with roughly 84% as singletons. Sequencing was carried out using peripheral blood. These TCRs come from a woman older than 75 with acute or convalescent COVID-19. Each CDR3 is given without its conserved first and last residue.

j_gene,v_gene,CDR3aa
TRBJ1-4,TRBV18,ASSPFPVATNEKLF
TRBJ1-1,TRBV25-1,ASTQTGFDTEAF
TRBJ2-7,TRBV12-3/TRBV12-4,ASSWDGQGEQY
TRBJ2-5,TRBV3-1/TRBV3-2,ASSLLAGGTRETQY
TRBJ2-2,TRBV9,ASSTQGFPGELF
TRBJ1-6,TRBV5-4,ASSLGGRGPGNSPLH
TRBJ2-3,TRBV11-2,ASSPFQSGGRDTQY
TRBJ2-1,TRBV6-5,ASRGGGTHNEQF
TRBJ2-5,TRBV3-1/TRBV3-2,ASSQPSGQETQY
TRBJ2-7,TRBV29-1,STRTEPSYEQY
TRBJ2-3,TRBV9,ASSLRAGPAASTDTQY
TRBJ1-2,TRBV7-9,ASSATGGIYGYT
TRBJ1-3,TRBV5-6,ASSLPGVGNTIY
TRBJ1-6,TRBV11-1,ASSRTGNNSPLH
TRBJ1-5,TRBV5-5,ASSALQGAFNQPQH
TRBJ1-3,TRBV19,ASHSSGELTGNTIY
TRBJ2-7,TRBV29-1,SVDTGQGFEQY
TRBJ2-7,TRBV5-1,ASSGTGGYEQY
TRBJ1-5,TRBV15,ATSQTGPQH
TRBJ1-2,TRBV18,ASSPPGQGANGYT
TRBJ2-7,TRBV19,ASSADRVRSEQY
TRBJ1-1,TRBV11-2,ASSSPDRQNTEAF
TRBJ2-1,TRBV19,ASNLGGASSYNEQF
TRBJ2-7,TRBV5-1,ASSPGVGAIAGSKY
TRBJ1-2,TRBV6-2/TRBV6-3,ASSYSAPTGLA
TRBJ2-2,TRBV5-4,ASSAGLAGGRTGELF
TRBJ2-2,TRBV7-2,ASSLGGTGELF
TRBJ1-2,TRBV28,ASFRTGYGYT
TRBJ1-2,TRBV25-1,ASSEQSDRFGGYT
TRBJ1-5,TRBV27,ASKSLGTGNQPQH
TRBJ1-1,TRBV7-9,ASSFGDRVTEAF
TRBJ1-2,TRBV5-6,ASSSLQVNYGYT
TRBJ1-5,TRBV28,ASSFGTGRGQRKAQH
TRBJ1-3,TRBV19,ASSTQGDSGNTIY
TRBJ1-1,TRBV29-1,SVGAGGTEAF
TRBJ1-2,TRBV2,ASMSAVGREDYGYT
TRBJ2-1,TRBV3-1/TRBV3-2,ASSPNRGSYNEQF
TRBJ2-7,TRBV9,ASSVGGRSPYEQY
TRBJ2-7,TRBV5-5,ASSGTRQGQSYEQY
TRBJ1-2,TRBV25-1,ASSDAGLANYGYT
TRBJ1-5,TRBV9,ASSVGGSSNQPQH
TRBJ2-7,TRBV7-2,ASSLPGSYEQY
TRBJ2-3,TRBV4-2,ASSQDASATSTDTQY
TRBJ1-4,TRBV7-8,ASSLLGAHEKLF
TRBJ2-1,TRBV4-2,ASSQGMAGGPEQF
TRBJ2-7,TRBV19,ASSKLPGHYEQY